This section outlines one T cell receptor beta chain sequence together with its context. Antigen unknown. Investigators pulled total RNA out of whole blood and did not sort T cells. Germline V CDR1 and CDR2: SGHRS, YFSETQ. The CDR3 totals 15 residues. TCRdb reprocessed the 5' RACE reads, keeping one entry per CDR3 protein, no DNA. The table for this sample gives over 350,000 distinct CDR3 sequences. This sample is part of a study of monozygotic twins with inflammatory bowel disease. General study findings and limits: Some repertoire variability may stem from patients' differing immunosuppressive treatments.

The sample taken for sequencing was blood. This chain joins TRBV5-1 and TRBJ1-2; the TCRdb call, TRBD1, lacks DNA for checking. This clonotype originated in a human donor with ulcerative colitis or Crohn's disease, or a healthy co-twin of an affected twin (not recorded which). CDR3 sequence: CASSRSEGGPYGYTF.